This TCR beta chain was recorded in a study of blood T cell repertoires in COVID-19. Study overall: Researchers got acute and convalescent COVID-19 samples from the United States, Italy and Spain. In each case, the material was cDNA or gDNA derived from T cells, B-cell-depleted T cells, or PBMCs.

In the source study's methods: Amplification from reference gene primers served as the basis for estimated nucleated cell counts. Here immunoSEQ multiplex PCR was the method, and the copy in TCRdb shows in-frame clones only, minus some. V, J and clone size are taken as reported in that table, and D and trimming were inferred from the DNA itself. The sample lists around 200,000 clones, roughly nine tenths occurring once. This clone came up a few times. This CDR3 is 15 amino acids long. Germline trimming cut 5 bases from V and 7 bases from J; bases unmatched to any gene: 10. Germline V gene sequence: CDR1 LNHDA, CDR2 SQIVND (reference sequence).

This chain links TRBV19 with TRBJ2-1, with 8 bases matching TRBD2. Material: peripheral blood. This receptor was identified in a man between 65 and 85 years old with acute or convalescent COVID-19. CDR3 protein: CASSERAGERNEQFF. CDR3 coding DNA: TGTGCCAGTAGTGAGAGAGCGGGAGAGCGGAATGAGCAGTTCTTC.